The rows below give T cell receptor beta chains drawn from one sample of a study of blood T cells in healthy people across ages. TCRdb recomputed calls from the 5' RACE reads with MiXCR, one row per CDR3 protein. The top ten clones hold roughly 10% of a sample with roughly 500,000 distinct CDR3 sequences, 24% of them seen once. The same specimen was also included in a second study, on T cells of mothers and their children.

Sequenced material: blood. The origin of the receptors is a boy younger than 18 in good health. The CDR3 runs from the conserved cysteine through the conserved F or W. The order of the fields is J gene, V gene, D gene, clone size, CDR3 protein, CDR3 DNA. The D gene is left open where the match is weak. Clone size is not always given. Where it is, it says once, few, many or a class for expanded clones.

TRBJ2-7,TRBV6-5,NA,few,CASSYSSHGEQYF,TGTGCCAGCAGTTACTCGTCCCACGGCGAGCAGTACTTC
TRBJ2-7,TRBV9,NA,few,CASSVDGRLYEQYF,TGTGCCAGCAGCGTAGATGGCCGACTCTACGAGCAGTACTTC
TRBJ2-6,TRBV5-1,NA,NA,CASSSDWTGANVLTF,TGCGCCAGCAGCTCAGACTGGACTGGGGCCAACGTCCTGACTTTC
TRBJ2-7,TRBV4-1,NA,NA,CASSEKEQGVYEQYF,TGCGCCAGCAGCGAGAAAGAGCAGGGCGTCTACGAGCAGTACTTC
TRBJ2-7,TRBV7-3,TRBD2,NA,CASSFTGGISEQYF,TGTGCCAGCAGCTTTACCGGGGGGATAAGCGAGCAGTACTTC
TRBJ2-1,TRBV3-1,NA,few,CASSLAGASRNEQFF,TGTGCCAGCAGCCTCGCCGGGGCTTCACGCAATGAGCAGTTCTTC
TRBJ1-2,TRBV19,TRBD1,few,CAARTGDYGYTF,TGTGCCGCCCGGACAGGGGACTATGGCTACACCTTC
TRBJ1-2,TRBV6-1,NA,few,CASSERGLYGYTF,TGTGCCAGCAGTGAACGCGGGTTATATGGCTACACCTTC
TRBJ2-7,TRBV7-9,TRBD2,NA,CASRSSSGGLFEQYF,TGTGCCAGCAGATCCTCGAGCGGGGGGCTCTTCGAGCAGTACTTC
TRBJ2-3,TRBV4-3,NA,NA,CASSQVPLASQYF,TGCGCCAGCAGCCAAGTCCCATTGGCTTCGCAGTATTTT
TRBJ1-2,TRBV28,NA,NA,CASVKIRGQRGYTF,TGTGCCAGCGTCAAGATTCGGGGCCAAAGGGGCTACACCTTC
TRBJ2-3,TRBV6-4,NA,few,CASSDPQGEGTDTQYF,TGTGCCAGCAGTGACCCACAGGGAGAGGGCACAGATACGCAGTATTTT
TRBJ2-7,TRBV6-6,NA,NA,CASSYEGGGQYF,TGTGCCAGCAGTTACGAGGGGGGGGGACAGTACTTC
TRBJ2-3,TRBV29-1,TRBD2,few,CSVEPRLAGGGTDTQYF,TGCAGCGTTGAGCCCCGACTAGCGGGAGGGGGCACAGATACGCAGTATTTT
TRBJ2-7,TRBV4-1,TRBD2,NA,CASSQDPGLAGAKQYF,TGCGCCAGCAGCCAAGATCCGGGACTAGCGGGAGCTAAGCAGTACTTC
TRBJ2-7,TRBV12-3/TRBV12-4,TRBD1,few,CASSLTRDRVSEQYF,TGTGCCAGCAGTTTAACTCGAGACAGGGTGTCCGAGCAGTACTTC
TRBJ1-4,TRBV9,NA,few,CASSTTAPNEKLFF,TGTGCCAGCAGCACGACAGCGCCTAATGAAAAACTGTTTTTT
TRBJ2-2,TRBV7-2,TRBD2,few,CASSSTPSGRPGELFF,TGTGCCAGCAGCTCAACTCCTAGCGGGAGGCCCGGGGAGCTGTTTTTT
TRBJ1-2,TRBV6-5,NA,many,CASTRGQNYGYTF,TGTGCCAGCACCCGTGGACAGAACTATGGCTACACCTTC
TRBJ2-7,TRBV4-3,TRBD1,NA,CASSQALGQTYEQYF,TGCGCCAGCAGCCAAGCGTTGGGACAGACCTACGAGCAGTACTTC
TRBJ2-1,TRBV2,TRBD2,few,CASSYLAAKNEQFF,TGTGCCAGCAGTTACCTAGCGGCCAAGAATGAGCAGTTCTTC
TRBJ2-5,TRBV2,NA,NA,CASSEVRSQETQYF,TGTGCCAGCAGTGAAGTTCGGAGCCAAGAGACCCAGTACTTC
TRBJ2-1,TRBV15,TRBD2,few,CATRASGRASYNEQFF,TGTGCCACCAGGGCTAGCGGGAGGGCGTCCTACAATGAGCAGTTCTTC
TRBJ1-4,TRBV6-5,TRBD1,many,CASSRTTGAVGKLFF,TGTGCCAGCAGTCGGACGACAGGGGCGGTTGGAAAACTGTTTTTT
TRBJ2-5,TRBV28,TRBD1,few,CASSPPTGFPKETQYF,TGTGCCAGCAGTCCACCGACAGGGTTTCCGAAAGAGACCCAGTACTTC
TRBJ1-2,TRBV6-6,TRBD1,NA,CASSGRQGSGGYTF,TGTGCCAGCAGTGGAAGACAGGGCTCGGGTGGCTACACCTTC
TRBJ2-7,TRBV7-2,TRBD1,few,CASSLGQGIGEQYF,TGTGCCAGCAGCCTCGGACAGGGGATTGGCGAGCAGTACTTC
TRBJ2-5,TRBV29-1,TRBD1,NA,CSAADRRKETQYF,TGCAGCGCTGCGGACAGGCGGAAAGAGACCCAGTACTTC
TRBJ2-3,TRBV3-1,NA,NA,CASSQFVGSTDTQYF,TGTGCCAGCAGCCAATTCGTCGGGAGCACAGATACGCAGTATTTT
TRBJ1-5,TRBV3-1,TRBD1,NA,CASSRDRAQPQHF,TGTGCCAGCAGTCGGGACAGGGCACAGCCCCAGCATTTT
TRBJ2-1,TRBV4-3,NA,NA,CASSQALRGTYNEQFF,TGCGCCAGCAGCCAAGCCCTACGCGGCACCTACAATGAGCAGTTCTTC
TRBJ1-5,TRBV5-1,NA,NA,CASSDDWDQPQHF,TGCGCCAGCAGCGATGATTGGGATCAGCCCCAGCATTTT
TRBJ2-7,TRBV9,TRBD2,NA,CASSVGERGGRYEQYF,TGTGCCAGCAGCGTAGGGGAGCGGGGGGGCCGATACGAGCAGTACTTC
TRBJ2-7,TRBV7-9,NA,NA,CASSADSPPYEQYF,TGTGCCAGCAGCGCGGACTCCCCTCCATACGAGCAGTACTTC
TRBJ2-5,TRBV20-1,NA,few,CSARGGGHPETQYF,TGCAGTGCTAGAGGTGGAGGCCATCCAGAGACCCAGTACTTC
TRBJ2-5,TRBV19,NA,few,CASSIVYGEEQYF,TGTGCCAGTAGTATAGTCTATGGGGAAGAGCAGTACTTC
TRBJ2-7,TRBV13,TRBD1,NA,CASSSDRALGYEQYF,TGTGCCAGCAGCTCGGACAGGGCTTTGGGTTACGAGCAGTACTTC
TRBJ2-1,TRBV3-1,NA,few,CASNRGGPEYNGQFF,TGTGCCAGCAACAGGGGGGGGCCGGAATACAATGGGCAGTTCTTC
TRBJ2-2,TRBV11-2,TRBD1,NA,CASSWDRGRGTGELFF,TGTGCCAGCAGCTGGGACAGGGGGCGGGGAACCGGGGAGCTGTTTTTT
TRBJ2-5,TRBV20-1,TRBD2,NA,CSASRVGTSGRLVSWTQYF,TGCAGTGCTAGTAGAGTTGGGACTAGCGGGAGGCTCGTATCGTGGACCCAGTACTTC
TRBJ1-1,TRBV6-2/TRBV6-3,NA,NA,CASGFGGRTEAFF,TGTGCCAGCGGTTTTGGGGGACGGACTGAAGCTTTCTTT
TRBJ1-2,TRBV29-1,NA,NA,CSVGLSGPAGGYTF,TGCAGCGTTGGCCTTTCGGGCCCGGCGGGAGGCTACACCTTC
TRBJ1-2,TRBV7-2,NA,NA,CASSPIFGQSYGYTF,TGTGCCAGCAGCCCGATCTTCGGACAGAGCTATGGCTACACCTTC
TRBJ2-7,TRBV5-1,NA,NA,CASSFGAGEQYF,TGCGCCAGCAGCTTCGGGGCGGGTGAGCAGTACTTC
TRBJ1-6,TRBV6-5,NA,few,CASSFGPGDSPLHF,TGTGCCAGCAGTTTCGGACCCGGGGATTCACCCCTCCACTTT
TRBJ1-6,TRBV7-2,TRBD1,NA,CATSTGVSPLHF,TGTGCCACCTCGACAGGGGTTTCACCCCTCCACTTT
TRBJ1-5,TRBV7-2,NA,NA,CASSLTGRPNQPQHF,TGTGCCAGCAGCTTAACAGGGCGACCCAATCAGCCCCAGCATTTT
TRBJ2-3,TRBV27,TRBD2,few,CASRMTSGGALADTQYF,TGTGCCAGCAGAATGACTAGCGGGGGGGCATTGGCAGATACGCAGTATTTT